These T cell receptor beta chains were read from a single sample in a study of blood T cell repertoires in COVID-19. Produced via immunoSEQ multiplex PCR; TCRdb's table is partial and in-frame only. The table lists a few hundred thousand clones, 80% to 90% of them singletons. Sequencing was done on a sample of PBMCs or T cells enriched from blood (not recorded which). These receptors came from a man between 25 and 39 years old who had recovered from COVID-19. CDR3s include the opening cysteine and the closing phenylalanine or tryptophan. The order of the fields is clone size, D gene, V gene, CDR3 length, J gene, CDR3 protein, CDR3 DNA. D genes are given only for firm matches. Size is stated for part of the rows, as once, few or many counts, or as a class when the clone is expanded.

>-|-|TRBV7-9|13|TRBJ2-3
CASSPTLADTQYF
TGTGCCAGCAGTCCTACCTTGGCAGATACGCAGTATTTT
>once|TRBD1|TRBV18|16|TRBJ2-2
CASSSRQGLNTGELFF
TGTGCCAGCTCATCCCGACAGGGCCTGAACACCGGGGAGCTGTTTTTT
>-|TRBD1|TRBV7-9|14|TRBJ1-3
CASSSRDRGNTIYF
TGTGCCAGCAGCAGCCGGGACAGGGGGAACACCATATATTTT
>-|-|TRBV7-2|12|TRBJ2-1
CASSKAGYEQFF
TGTGCCAGCAGCAAGGCCGGGTATGAGCAGTTCTTC
>-|TRBD2|TRBV18|14|TRBJ2-5
CASSPGGNQETQYF
TGTGCCAGCTCGCCCGGGGGGAACCAAGAGACCCAGTACTTC
>-|TRBD1|TRBV7-3|13|TRBJ1-1
CASSKSGTGEAFF
TGTGCCAGCAGCAAATCCGGGACAGGTGAAGCTTTCTTT
>-|TRBD1|TRBV27|15|TRBJ2-5
CASSIGTGGEETQYF
TGTGCCAGCAGTATCGGGACAGGGGGCGAAGAGACCCAGTACTTC
>-|-|TRBV27|19|TRBJ2-1
CASSLSGSDNWSSYNEQFF
TGTGCCAGCAGTTTATCCGGGAGCGACAATTGGAGCTCCTACAATGAGCAGTTCTTC
>-|TRBD1|TRBV19|15|TRBJ2-1
CASSFVTGDYNEQFF
TGTGCCAGTAGTTTCGTGACAGGGGACTACAATGAGCAGTTCTTC
>-|-|TRBV7-9|13|TRBJ2-3
CASSLAGPDTQYF
TGTGCCAGCAGCTTAGCGGGCCCAGATACGCAGTATTTT
>-|TRBD1|TRBV24-1|16|TRBJ2-2
CATSDGTGVFPGELFF
TGTGCCACCAGTGATGGGACAGGGGTTTTTCCCGGGGAGCTGTTTTTT
>-|TRBD1|TRBV12-3/TRBV12-4|13|TRBJ2-5
CASSPTGGETQYF
TGTGCCAGCAGTCCGACAGGGGGAGAGACCCAGTACTTC
>once|TRBD2|TRBV10-3|18|TRBJ2-2
CAITKGLAGGPNTGELFF
TGTGCCATCACCAAGGGACTAGCGGGAGGGCCTAACACCGGGGAGCTGTTTTTT
>-|TRBD2|TRBV2|19|TRBJ2-3
CASSEGGLAGGPYTDTQYF
TGTGCCAGCAGTGAAGGGGGACTAGCGGGAGGGCCATACACAGATACGCAGTATTTT
>-|-|TRBV13|15|TRBJ2-7
CASSLLGRQSYEQYF
TGTGCCAGCAGCTTACTTGGACGACAGTCCTACGAGCAGTACTTC
>-|TRBD1|TRBV5-1|14|TRBJ1-1
CASSIQGANTEAFF
TGCGCCAGCTCTATACAGGGGGCGAACACTGAAGCTTTCTTT
>-|TRBD1|TRBV5-1|14|TRBJ1-2
CASSFRQGGYGYTF
TGCGCCAGCAGCTTCCGACAGGGGGGTTATGGCTACACCTTC
>-|-|TRBV2|12|TRBJ2-5
CASTEGRETQYF
TGTGCCAGCACCGAGGGTCGAGAGACCCAGTACTTC
>-|TRBD2|TRBV2|17|TRBJ2-2
CASKTKGLAGVGGELFF
TGTGCCAGCAAAACCAAGGGACTAGCGGGAGTCGGCGGGGAGCTGTTTTTT
>-|-|TRBV14|15|TRBJ2-3
CASSQRQGRTDTQYF
TGTGCCAGCAGCCAGCGGCAGGGCCGCACAGATACGCAGTATTTT
>-|-|TRBV2|14|TRBJ1-3
CASSELSSGNTIYF
TGTGCCAGCAGTGAACTCAGCTCTGGAAACACCATATATTTT
>-|-|TRBV15|17|TRBJ2-2
CATSRVKGDPNTGELFF
TGTGCCACCAGCAGAGTCAAGGGGGATCCGAACACCGGGGAGCTGTTTTTT
>-|TRBD1|TRBV2|13|TRBJ2-7
CASRRTGGGEQYF
TGTGCCAGCAGACGGACAGGGGGAGGTGAGCAGTACTTC
>-|TRBD2|TRBV7-2|15|TRBJ2-1
CASSQRLAGGNEQFF
TGTGCCAGCAGTCAAAGACTAGCGGGAGGGAATGAGCAGTTCTTC
>-|-|TRBV7-8|15|TRBJ1-5
CASSLSIGALQPQHF
TGTGCCAGCAGCCTTAGCATTGGGGCGTTACAGCCCCAGCATTTT
>-|-|TRBV7-9|15|TRBJ1-3
CASRPDSLWGNTIYF
TGTGCCAGCAGGCCTGACAGCCTCTGGGGAAACACCATATATTTT
>-|TRBD2|TRBV5-1|17|TRBJ2-1
CASSRTPSGRSYNEQFF
TGCGCCAGCAGCCGGACGCCTAGCGGGCGCTCCTACAATGAGCAGTTCTTC
>few|TRBD2|TRBV7-8|14|TRBJ2-1
CASSFRTSWGEQFF
TGTGCCAGCAGCTTTCGGACTAGCTGGGGTGAGCAGTTCTTC